This T cell receptor beta chain was observed in a study of blood T cell repertoires in COVID-19. This clone was counted a few times. Generated by immunoSEQ multiplex PCR, the TCRdb table keeps only in-frame clones and is missing some. The data contain 250,000 or so clones, approximately 89% of them singletons. This CDR3 has 15 amino acids. Germline V gene lookup returns CDR1 MNHEY and CDR2 SMNVEV (reference sequence). V lost 5 bases and J 3 bases, leaving 14 bases between the germline ends. The specimen was peripheral blood. The chain carries TRBV27 and TRBJ1-3, with D possibly being TRBD1 (6 bases). The source is a woman aged 40 to 50 who had recovered from COVID-19. This CDR3 reads CASSAQGSGGNTIYF. CDR3 coding DNA: TGTGCCAGCAGTGCCCAGGGGAGCGGTGGAAACACCATATATTTT.